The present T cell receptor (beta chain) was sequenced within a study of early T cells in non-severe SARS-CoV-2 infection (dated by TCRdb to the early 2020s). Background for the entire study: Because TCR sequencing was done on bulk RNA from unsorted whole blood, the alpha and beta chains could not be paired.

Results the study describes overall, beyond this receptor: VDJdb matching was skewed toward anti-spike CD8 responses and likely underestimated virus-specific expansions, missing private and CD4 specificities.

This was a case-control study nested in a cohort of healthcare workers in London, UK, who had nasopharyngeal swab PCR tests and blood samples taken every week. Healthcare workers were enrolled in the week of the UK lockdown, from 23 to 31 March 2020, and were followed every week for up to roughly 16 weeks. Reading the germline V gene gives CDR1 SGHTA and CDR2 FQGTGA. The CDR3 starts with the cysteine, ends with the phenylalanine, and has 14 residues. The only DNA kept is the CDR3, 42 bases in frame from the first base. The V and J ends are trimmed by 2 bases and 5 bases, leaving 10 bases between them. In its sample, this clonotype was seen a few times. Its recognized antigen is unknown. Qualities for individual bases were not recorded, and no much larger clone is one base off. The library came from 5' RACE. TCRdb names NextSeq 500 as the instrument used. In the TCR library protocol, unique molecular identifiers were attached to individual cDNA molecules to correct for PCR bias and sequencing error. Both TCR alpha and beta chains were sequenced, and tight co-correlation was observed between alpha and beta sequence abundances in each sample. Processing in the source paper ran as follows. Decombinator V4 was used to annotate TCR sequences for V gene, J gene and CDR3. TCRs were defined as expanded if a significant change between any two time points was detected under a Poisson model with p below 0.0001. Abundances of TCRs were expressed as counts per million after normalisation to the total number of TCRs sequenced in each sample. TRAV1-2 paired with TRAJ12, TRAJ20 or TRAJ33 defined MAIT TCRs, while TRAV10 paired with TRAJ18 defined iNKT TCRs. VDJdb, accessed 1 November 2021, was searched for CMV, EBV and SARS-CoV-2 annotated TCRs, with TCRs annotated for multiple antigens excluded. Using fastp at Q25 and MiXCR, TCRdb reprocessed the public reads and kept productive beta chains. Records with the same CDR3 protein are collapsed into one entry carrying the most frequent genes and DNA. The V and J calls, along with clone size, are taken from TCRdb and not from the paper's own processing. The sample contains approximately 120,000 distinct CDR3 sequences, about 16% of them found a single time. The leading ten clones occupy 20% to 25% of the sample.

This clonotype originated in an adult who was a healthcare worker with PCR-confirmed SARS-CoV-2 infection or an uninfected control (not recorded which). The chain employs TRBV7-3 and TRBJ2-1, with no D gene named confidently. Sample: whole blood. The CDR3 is CASSLDPAHNEQFF. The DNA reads TGTGCCAGCAGCTTAGACCCGGCCCACAATGAGCAGTTCTTC.